Each of the 21 T cell receptor beta chains below was sequenced from the same sample in a study of shared clonotypes between healthy human individuals. Data came from immunoSEQ multiplex PCR; TCRdb stores just in-frame clones and leaves some out. The top ten hold approximately 0.4% of the sample, which has 1,400,000 or so clones, 98% seen once. Sequenced material: naive CD4+ T cells sorted from blood. Stated subset: CD45RA+ positively selected. The receptors derive from a man aged 30 to 45 in good health.

This chain connects TRBV15 to TRBJ1-2; possibly TRBD1 for D (5 bases). The CDR3 length is 16 residues. Germline assignment: CDR1 LNHNV and CDR2 YYDKDF (reference sequence). Between the trimmed V and J ends, which lost 3 bases and 4 bases, there was a span of 18 bases. The CDR3 coding sequence is TGTGCCACCAGCAGTTTTATAGGGGAGTCCGGCTATGGCTACACCTTC. This codes for CATSSFIGESGYGYTF.

The chain recombines TRBV7-9 with TRBJ2-1; 10 bases fit TRBD2. V was pared by 5 bases and J by 5 bases, with 6 bases of the junction left unmatched. CDR3 size: 15 residues. From germline, CDR1 is SEHNR and CDR2 FQNEAQ (reference sequence). This CDR3 reads CASSPSGSGDNEQFF. CDR3 nucleotide sequence: TGTGCCAGCAGCCCTAGCGGGAGTGGCGACAATGAGCAGTTCTTC.

The chain has TRBV18 and TRBJ2-7; unclear D gene. Between the trimmed V and J ends, which lost 2 bases and 1 base, there was a span of 12 bases. This CDR3 region has 15 residues. Germline V gene sequence: CDR1 KGHSH, CDR2 LQKENI. This CDR3 reads CASSPRVVSSYEQYF. The CDR3 coding sequence is TGTGCCAGCTCACCAAGGGTAGTCAGTTCCTACGAGCAGTACTTC.

About this clone: The sample holds other DNA sequences that translate to the same CDR3. J is TRBJ2-2 and V is TRBV18; D is possibly TRBD1 (5 bases). Germline assignment: CDR1 KGHSH and CDR2 LQKENI. With 2 bases removed from V and 3 bases from J, the gap between germline ends came to 10 bases. The CDR3 is made up of 15 amino acids. In nucleotides, the CDR3 is TGTGCCAGCTCACCATGGCAGGGCGACACCGGGGAGCTGTTTTTT. This codes for CASSPWQGDTGELFF.

This clone was seen only once. V and J are TRBV18 and TRBJ2-7, with D unclear. CDR1 is KGHSH and CDR2 is LQKENI in the germline V gene. Between the trimmed V and J ends, which lost 5 bases and 5 bases, there was a span of 16 bases. The CDR3 sequence is 14 residues long. CDR3: CASSSNHHVDEQYF. The CDR3 bases are TGTGCCAGCTCAAGCAACCACCACGTTGACGAGCAGTACTTC.

To note about this clone: The sample carries other DNA sequences with the same CDR3. The chain couples TRBV14 to TRBJ2-7; D not resolved. V lost 3 bases and J lost 3, with 3 bases in between. Looked up from germline, CDR1 is SGHDN and CDR2 is FVKESK. The length of the CDR3 is 11 residues. CDR3 loop: CASSQSYEQYF. The CDR3 DNA reads TGTGCCAGCAGCCAGAGCTACGAGCAGTACTTC.

The chain links TRBV7-2 to TRBJ2-1, with 14 bases that match TRBD2. This CDR3 region has 17 residues. Trimming took 4 bases from V and 5 from J; bases not matched to a gene: 7. The germline V gene has CDR1 SGHTA and CDR2 FQGNSA. DNA for the CDR3: TGTGCCAGCAGCTCGCGCCCGGGACTAGCGGGAGACAATGAGCAGTTCTTC. This sequence encodes CASSSRPGLAGDNEQFF.

The chain uses TRBV5-1 and TRBJ2-3; D unclear. CDR3 length: 15 residues. The germline gives CDR1 SGHRS, CDR2 YFSETQ. V lost 1 base and J 0 bases, leaving 9 bases between the germline ends. The CDR3 nucleotides are TGCGCCAGCAGCTTGAAGAAGACTAGCACAGATACGCAGTATTTT. Translated, it gives CASSLKKTSTDTQYF.

The chain employs TRBV5-5 and TRBJ2-3; D remains ambiguous. The V and J ends lost 1 base and 1 base respectively, with 10 bases between them. Germline V CDR1 and CDR2: SGHKS, YYEKEE (reference sequence). CDR3 length: 15 amino acids. The CDR3 DNA follows: TGTGCCAGCAGCTTGACAGCAGTTCGCACAGATACGCAGTATTTT. Its translation is CASSLTAVRTDTQYF.

The gene calls are TRBV5-1 and TRBJ1-4, with D perhaps TRBD1 (5 bases). Trimming left V 6 bases short and J 0 bases short, with 12 bases between. There are 15 residues in the CDR3. The germline V gene encodes CDR1 SGHRS and CDR2 YFSETQ. The CDR3 coding sequence is TGCGCCAGCAAGGGCAGGGACTCAACTAATGAAAAACTGTTTTTT. Its translation: CASKGRDSTNEKLFF.

The rearrangement joins TRBV9 to TRBJ1-2, with no clear D. Trimming removed 2 bases at V and 8 bases at J, with 10 bases between. Germline V gives CDR1 SGDLS, CDR2 YYNGEE. CDR3 length equals 12 residues. The CDR3 sequence: CASSVRGVGYTF. In nucleotides, the CDR3 is TGTGCCAGCAGCGTCCGCGGTGTGGGCTACACCTTC. The whole variable domain, remainder taken from reference TRBV9 and TRBJ1-2, is DSGVTQTPKHLITATGQRVTLRCSPRSGDLSVYWYQQSLDQGLQFLIQYYNGEERAKGNILERFSAQQFPDLHSELNLSSLELGDSALYFCASSVRGVGYTFGSGTRLTVV.

The chain recombines TRBV30 with TRBJ2-3, with D perhaps matching TRBD1 or TRBD2 (5 bases each). Germline V gives CDR1 GTSNPN, CDR2 SVGIG (reference sequence). Trimming removed 2 bases at V and 4 bases at J, with 13 bases between. The CDR3 extends over 14 amino acids. The CDR3 DNA sequence: TGTGCCTGGAGTAGAGGGGTTAGTTCAGATACGCAGTATTTT. Amino acid sequence: CAWSRGVSSDTQYF.

The V gene is TRBV5-1, the J gene TRBJ1-4, with D hard to call. Germline CDR1 SGHRS, CDR2 YFSETQ. This CDR3 has 15 amino acids. V gave up 1 base and J gave up 0 bases, with 7 bases separating them. DNA for the CDR3: TGCGCCAGCAGCTTGTTGACCGCAACTAATGAAAAACTGTTTTTT. Its translation: CASSLLTATNEKLFF.

CDR3 sequence: CAIGSSAMDTGELFF. The CDR3 nucleotides are TGTGCCATCGGCAGCAGTGCCATGGACACCGGGGAGCTGTTTTTT. The chain joins TRBV28 to TRBJ2-2; D is ambiguous. Germline V gene data show CDR1 as MDHEN and CDR2 as SYDVKM. The V and J ends lost 10 bases and 3 bases respectively, with 18 bases between them. This CDR3 spans 15 amino acids.

DNA of the CDR3: TGCGCCAGCAGCTCCCTAGCGGGAGGGCCGGGAGAGACCCAGTACTTC. Translation gives CASSSLAGGPGETQYF. V usage is TRBV5-1 and J usage is TRBJ2-5; 12 nucleotides agree with TRBD2. V lost 3 bases to trimming and J lost 4 bases; unmatched junction nucleotides: 7. Germline V gene sequence: CDR1 SGHRS, CDR2 YFSETQ. This CDR3 comprises 16 residues.

The chain employs TRBV10-3 and TRBJ1-5, with 9 nucleotides matching TRBD1. The CDR3 loop spans 17 amino acids. Germline values: CDR1 ENHRY, CDR2 SYGVKD. V trimming: 2 bases; J trimming: 2 bases; junction bases outside the gene matches: 7. CDR3 sequence reads: CAISETGTGKGNQPQHF. The CDR3 DNA reads as TGTGCCATCAGTGAGACCGGGACAGGGAAGGGCAATCAGCCCCAGCATTTT.

V usage is TRBV6-1 and J usage is TRBJ1-3; D ambiguous. Trimming pared 0 bases from V and 7 bases from J, leaving 19 bases between. The CDR3 is 17 amino acids. The V gene's germline CDR1 is MNHNS and CDR2 SASEGT. The CDR3 region is CASSEALRPSPGNTIYF. Here the CDR3 DNA reads TGTGCCAGCAGTGAAGCGCTTCGGCCATCTCCCGGGAACACCATATATTTT.

V is TRBV11-1 and J is TRBJ2-1; possible D gene TRBD2, 5 bases. CDR3 size: 15 residues. Trimming left V 2 bases short and J 5 bases short, with 13 bases between. Germline lookup yields CDR1 SGHAT and CDR2 FQDESV (reference sequence). The CDR3 region has the DNA TGTGCCAGCAGCTTACTTCAAACTAGGAACAATGAGCAGTTCTTC. Translating gives CASSLLQTRNNEQFF.

The rearrangement joins TRBV6-5 to TRBJ2-6; no firm D call. V gave up 2 bases and J gave up 4 bases, with 9 bases separating them. The CDR3 contains 15 residues. Germline CDR1 and CDR2: MNHEY and SVGAGI. The CDR3: CASSYISAGANVLTF. CDR3 coding DNA: TGTGCCAGCAGTTACATATCGGCCGGGGCCAACGTCCTGACTTTC.

This chain links TRBV29-1 with TRBJ1-4, with D hard to call. Between the trimmed V and J ends, which lost 6 bases and 4 bases, there was a span of 6 bases. Per germline, CDR1 SQVTM and CDR2 ANQGSEA. The CDR3 totals 11 residues. CDR3: CSVAFNEKLFF. In nucleotides, the CDR3 is TGCAGCGTGGCGTTTAATGAAAAACTGTTTTTT.

CDR3 amino acids: CASSIRDVRAYEQYF. The CDR3 DNA reads as TGTGCCAGCAGTATCCGGGACGTTAGGGCCTACGAGCAGTACTTC. The chain couples TRBV6-1 to TRBJ2-7; possibly TRBD1 or TRBD2 for D (5 bases each). This CDR3 contains 15 residues. In germline, CDR1 is MNHNS, CDR2 SASEGT. V lost 5 bases and J 2 bases, leaving 16 bases between the germline ends.